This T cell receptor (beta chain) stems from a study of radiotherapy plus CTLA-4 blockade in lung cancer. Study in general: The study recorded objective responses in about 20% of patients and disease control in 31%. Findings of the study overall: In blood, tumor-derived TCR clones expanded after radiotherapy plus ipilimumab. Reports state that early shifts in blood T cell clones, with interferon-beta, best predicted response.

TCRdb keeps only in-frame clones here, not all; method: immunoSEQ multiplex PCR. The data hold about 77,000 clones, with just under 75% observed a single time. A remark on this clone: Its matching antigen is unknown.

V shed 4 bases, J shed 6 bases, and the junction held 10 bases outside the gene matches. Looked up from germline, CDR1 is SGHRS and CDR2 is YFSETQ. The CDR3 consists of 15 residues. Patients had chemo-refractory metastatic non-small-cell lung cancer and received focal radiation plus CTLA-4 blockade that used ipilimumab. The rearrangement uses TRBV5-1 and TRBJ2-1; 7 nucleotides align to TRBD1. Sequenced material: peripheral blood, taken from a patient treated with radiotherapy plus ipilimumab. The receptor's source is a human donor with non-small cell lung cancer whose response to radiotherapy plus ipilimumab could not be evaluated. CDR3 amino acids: CASSTGPQGVNEQFF. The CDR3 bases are TGCGCCAGCAGCACCGGTCCCCAGGGGGTCAATGAGCAGTTCTTC.